This T cell receptor beta chain was sequenced for a study of lymphopenia after photon versus proton radiotherapy. With V trimmed by 4 bases and J by 5 bases, 8 bases remained unmatched. Per germline, CDR1 ENHRY and CDR2 SYGVKD. The CDR3 has 16 amino acids. Using immunoSEQ multiplex PCR, the repertoire was profiled, and TCRdb retains in-frame clones only, with some absent. The data show some 70,000 clones, around 87% seen once. This sequence was found in a man older than 75 with esophageal cancer. The input for sequencing was peripheral blood, taken from a patient treated with proton-based radiotherapy. This chain uses TRBV10-3 with TRBJ2-2; 9 positions match TRBD2. The CDR3 DNA sequence: TGTGCCATCAGTGGAGGGCTAGCGGGATATACCGGGGAGCTGTTTTTT. Amino acid sequence: CAISGGLAGYTGELFF.